This TCR beta chain was profiled in a study of control samples from healthy donors and cancer patients. Clones were read by immunoSEQ multiplex PCR, and TCRdb kept only the in-frame ones, dropping some. The table shows about 51,000 clones, with 85% to 90% occurring only once. V lost 8 bases, J lost 3 bases, and 17 bases lay in between. This CDR3 region has 15 residues. Germline V CDR1 and CDR2: MNHEY, SVGAGI. The gene calls are TRBV6-5 and TRBJ2-1; the D gene is possibly TRBD2 (5 bases). This TCR was sampled from a man aged 45 to 65 with head and neck cancer. Sequenced material: PBMCs. The CDR3 bases are TGTGCCAGCGCGGCGGGCCAAGGCGGCTACAATGAGCAGTTCTTC. Amino acids: CASAAGQGGYNEQFF.